The sequence of this T cell receptor (beta chain) was determined in a study of early T cells in non-severe SARS-CoV-2 infection. Study as a whole: Alpha and beta chains were unpaired, from unsorted whole-blood bulk RNA. Study-level points and caveats: Matches to VDJdb favored anti-spike CD8 responses and missed private and CD4 specificities.

The library protocol tagged individual cDNA molecules with unique molecular identifiers. TCRdb used MiXCR to reprocess the 5' RACE reads, holding one entry per CDR3 protein. The sample lists around 30,000 distinct CDR3 sequences; around 3.9% were seen once. This clonotype has ten or more counts. Its antigen is not identified. Looked up from germline, CDR1 is MGHRA and CDR2 is YSYEKL. V trimming: 4 bases; J trimming: 2 bases; junction bases outside the gene matches: 4. The CDR3 length is 15 residues. This chain links TRBV4-1 with TRBJ2-7; 11 bases fit TRBD1. Sequencing input: whole blood. The origin of this receptor is an adult who was a healthcare worker with PCR-confirmed SARS-CoV-2 infection or an uninfected control (not recorded which). The CDR3 DNA is TGCGCCAGCAGCCGTACGGGACAGGGGGCCTACGAGCAGTACTTC. Its translation: CASSRTGQGAYEQYF.